Presented here are 18 T cell receptor beta chains from one specimen sequenced in a study of T cells in women clearing cervical HPV infection. Data came from immunoSEQ multiplex PCR; TCRdb stores just in-frame clones and leaves some out. The sample shows 31,000 or so clones, and more than 6% sits with its ten largest clones. Sequenced: blood buffy coat. Receptors were obtained from a woman between 18 and 70 years old with a cervical HPV16 infection that either progressed to CIN3+ or cleared (not recorded which).

Worth noting for this clone: The read halts 3 residues ahead of the CDR3 end, with the missing end drawn from the germline J gene. The chain employs TRBV20-1 and TRBJ2-3; 8 bases align to TRBD1. Losses at the gene ends were 7 bases for V and 3 bases for J; bases not matched to a gene: 21. The length of the CDR3 is 18 residues. Germline-derived CDR1 and CDR2 are DFQATT and SNEGSKA (reference sequence). The CDR3 protein is CSVRPIRDRGSWTDTQYF. Partial CDR3 DNA: TGCAGTGTAAGACCCATCAGAGACAGGGGCTCTTGGACAGATACG.

With regard to this clone: The missing CDR3 end, 3 residues past where the read stops, is filled in from the germline J gene. The chain carries TRBV12-3 or TRBV12-4 and TRBJ2-7; TRBD2 aligns across 9 bases. The CDR3 is 15 amino acids. Trimming at V came to 3 bases and at J to 4 bases, leaving 7 bases not matched to a gene. The CDR3 spells CASSLASGKGYEQYF. The DNA read from the CDR3 is TGTGCCAGCAGTTTGGCTAGCGGGAAAGGTTACGAG.

To note about this clone: Read data end 3 residues before the CDR3 end; the end is taken from the germline J gene. The chain employs TRBV14 and TRBJ2-2; 8 bases are a match to TRBD1. CDR1 is SGHDN and CDR2 is FVKESK in the germline V gene. The CDR3 extends over 17 amino acids. Trimming cost V 3 bases and J 6 bases; bases outside gene matches: 12. CDR3 region: CASSQETGTGIAGELFF. The CDR3 bases that were read are TGTGCCAGCAGCCAGGAAACCGGGACAGGAATCGCCGGGGAG. Full variable domain (outside the CDR3, taken from reference TRBV14 and TRBJ2-2): EAGVTQFPSHSVIEKGQTVTLRCDPISGHDNLYWYRRVMGKEIKFLLHFVKESKQDESGMPNNRFLAERTGGTYSTLKVQPAELEDSGVYFCASSQETGTGIAGELFFGEGSRLTVL.

As regards this clone: The read gets to within 3 residues of the CDR3 end, and the germline J gene fills in the rest. The rearrangement joins TRBV5-4 to TRBJ2-3; D remains unclear. The CDR3 is 13 amino acids. With 2 bases removed from V and 3 bases from J, the gap between germline ends came to 7 bases. Germline V CDR1 and CDR2: SGHNT, YYREEE (reference sequence). CDR3 DNA (partial): TGTGCCAGCAGCTTTCCCCATACAGATACG. Protein: CASSFPHTDT. The whole CDR3 region reads CASSFPHTDTQYF.

To note about this clone: The CDR3 end is not reached by the read, which stops 3 residues before it; the germline J gene fills it in. This chain joins TRBV19 and TRBJ1-2; D not certain. The CDR3 spans 14 residues. Deletions cut 6 bases from V and 2 bases from J, with 13 bases between. CDR1 LNHDA and CDR2 SQIVND come from the germline V gene (reference sequence). The DNA read from the CDR3 is TGTGCCAGTAGCCCTTCCCACCTAAACTATGGC. Protein: CASSPSHLNYG. The CDR3 as a whole reads CASSPSHLNYGYTF.

About this clone: The read gets to within 3 residues of the CDR3 end, and the germline J gene fills in the rest. The chain links TRBV20-1 to TRBJ2-1, with TRBD2 matching over 11 bases. The junction had 8 bases not matched to a gene; V was cut back by 5 bases and J by 5 bases. The germline V gene encodes CDR1 DFQATT and CDR2 SNEGSKA (reference sequence). The CDR3 length is 15 residues. The chain's CDR3 is CSAFETSGTDNEQFF. The CDR3 bases that were read are TGCAGTGCTTTCGAGACTAGCGGGACCGACAATGAG.

In the case of this clone: Read data end 3 residues before the CDR3 end; the end is taken from the germline J gene. This chain links TRBV19 with TRBJ2-3; D is perhaps TRBD1 (6 bases). The germline CDR1 and CDR2 sequences are LNHDA and SQIVND (reference sequence). The length of the CDR3 is 15 residues. CDR3 bases read: TGTGCCAGTAGTTTAATGGGGGCAAGCAATCAGCCG. This codes for CASSLMGASNQP. The entire CDR3 is CASSLMGASNQPQYF.

Details on this clone: The observed sequence ends 3 residues before the CDR3 terminus, with the missing tail filled in from the germline J gene. This chain links TRBV7-2 with TRBJ1-5, with a weak D call TRBD1 (6 bases). Germline V gene data show CDR1 as SGHTA and CDR2 as FQGNSA. V lost 2 bases, J lost 4 bases, and 12 bases lay in between. The CDR3 has 15 amino acids. CDR3 bases read: TGTGCCAGCAGCTTAACGGGACATGAGAATCAGCCC. It specifies CASSLTGHENQP. The entire CDR3 sequence reads CASSLTGHENQPQHF.

Note on this clone: Read coverage stops 3 residues before the CDR3 terminus; the germline J gene supplies the remainder. This chain joins TRBV7-6 and TRBJ2-7; 13 bases match TRBD2. Germline V CDR1 and CDR2: SGHVS, FNYEAQ. This CDR3 is built from 16 residues. V shed 2 bases and J 3 bases; nucleotides not matched to a gene: 4. CDR3 amino acids: CASSLLGLAGDYEQYF. The DNA read from the CDR3 is TGTGCCAGCAGCTTACTCGGACTAGCGGGAGACTACGAG.

A word on this clone: The read stops 3 residues short of the end of the CDR3; the missing end is completed from the germline J gene. The genes are TRBV7-2 and TRBJ2-7, with D perhaps matching TRBD1 (6 bases). The V end was cut by 3 bases, the J end by 1 base, with 13 bases between. Germline V gives CDR1 SGHTA, CDR2 FQGNSA. The CDR3 runs to 15 residues. CDR3: CASSFSGVESYEQYF. The CDR3 bases that were read are TGTGCCAGCAGCTTTTCAGGGGTGGAATCCTACGAG.

Concerning this clone itself: The CDR3 end falls 3 residues outside the read, so it is completed with the germline J gene. V is TRBV10-3 and J is TRBJ2-6; no clear D gene. This CDR3 region has 13 residues. Germline V gene lookup returns CDR1 ENHRY and CDR2 SYGVKD. V was shortened by 4 bases and J by 2 bases, with 3 bases between the two germline ends. This CDR3 is CAISAPGANVLTF. The CDR3 bases that were read are TGTGCCATCAGTGCTCCTGGGGCCAACGTC.

Details on this clone: The CDR3 end lies 3 residues beyond the end of the read and is filled in from the germline J gene. The chain carries TRBV10-3 and TRBJ1-2, with a tentative D call TRBD1 (5 bases). Trimming stripped 3 bases from V and 3 bases from J, with 14 bases between. The germline V gene encodes CDR1 ENHRY and CDR2 SYGVKD. The CDR3 is 15 residues long. Incomplete CDR3 DNA: TGTGCCATCAGTGACTGGGGGGGTTATGACTATGGC. Translated: CAISDWGGYDYG. In full, the CDR3 reads CAISDWGGYDYGYTF.

With respect to this clone: The read terminates 3 residues before the CDR3 end, so the remaining end is supplied by the germline J gene. This chain joins TRBV5-1 and TRBJ1-6, with D maybe TRBD1 (6 bases). V shed 0 bases and J shed 8 bases, with 15 bases lying between them. Germline CDR1 and CDR2: SGHRS and YFSETQ. The CDR3 runs 16 residues. The CDR3 sequence is CASSLEGDTEYSPLHF. The DNA read from the CDR3 is TGCGCCAGCAGCTTGGAAGGGGACACCGAGTATTCACCC.

With regard to this clone: The read is 3 residues too short to cover the CDR3 end, so that end is filled in from the germline J gene. The chain is built from TRBV5-1 and TRBJ2-5; a possible D gene is TRBD1 (6 bases). Trimming took off 3 bases at V and 5 bases at J, with 20 bases between the two ends. Per the germline V gene, CDR1 is SGHRS and CDR2 is YFSETQ. There are 16 residues in the CDR3. The part of the CDR3 DNA that was read is TGCGCCAGCAGCTACGGACAGTTTAGGGGTCGGGAGACC. The encoded protein is CASSYGQFRGRET. The whole CDR3 sequence reads CASSYGQFRGRETQYF. Full variable domain (rest looked up from reference TRBV5-1 and TRBJ2-5): KAGVTQTPRYLIKTRGQQVTLSCSPISGHRSVSWYQQTPGQGLQFLFEYFSETQRNKGNFPGRFSGRQFSNSRSEMNVSTLELGDSALYLCASSYGQFRGRETQYFGPGTRLLVL.

As for this clone: The observed sequence ends 3 residues before the CDR3 terminus, with the missing tail filled in from the germline J gene. The chain couples TRBV6-2 or TRBV6-3 to TRBJ2-2; D not certain. V was cut by 5 bases and J by 3 bases, with 16 bases left in between. Germline V CDR1 and CDR2: MNHEY, SVGEGT. The CDR3 is made up of 16 amino acids. CDR3 bases read: TGTGCCAGCAGTAATTCTCGAGCGAGATACACCGGGGAG. It encodes CASSNSRARYTGE. The full CDR3 sequence reads CASSNSRARYTGELFF.

Notes on this clone: Coverage ceases 3 residues before the CDR3 finishes, and the germline J gene fills in the end. This chain joins TRBV20-1 and TRBJ2-1; 7 positions agree with TRBD2. The CDR3 is made up of 16 amino acids. Germline-derived CDR1 and CDR2 are DFQATT and SNEGSKA (reference sequence). V lost 0 bases, J lost 0 bases, and 5 bases stayed unmatched. The sequenced part of the CDR3 DNA is TGCAGTGCTAGAGATCTCGGCGGGAGCTCCTACAATGAG. Its translation is CSARDLGGSSYNE. The entire CDR3 sequence reads CSARDLGGSSYNEQFF.

CDR3 residues: CAYQLGNSHNEQFF. Partial CDR3 DNA: TGTGCCTACCAACTAGGGAATTCCCACAATGAG. V usage is TRBV30 and J usage is TRBJ2-1, with D possibly being TRBD2 (5 bases). The CDR3 end is not reached by the read, which stops 3 residues before it; the germline J gene fills it in. This CDR3 has 14 amino acids. Germline V lookup: CDR1 GTSNPN, CDR2 SVGIG (reference sequence). Trimming stripped 7 bases from V and 5 bases from J, with 18 bases between.

Note on this clone: Read sequence stops 3 residues before the CDR3 end, and the germline J gene provides the missing end. The rearrangement joins TRBV6-2 or TRBV6-3 to TRBJ1-1; TRBD1 aligns across 7 bases. V was clipped by 2 bases and J by 2 bases; unmatched bases: 5. Germline assignment: CDR1 MNHEY and CDR2 SVGEGT. The CDR3 is 15 amino acids. Incomplete CDR3 DNA: TGTGCCAGCAGTTACGGGGCAGGGGGAAACACTGAA. This sequence encodes CASSYGAGGNTE. The entire CDR3 sequence reads CASSYGAGGNTEAFF.